The 11 T cell receptor beta chains below come from one sample, sequenced in a study of blood T cell repertoires in COVID-19. The table came from immunoSEQ multiplex PCR; TCRdb's copy has only in-frame clones and leaves some out. The sample shows about 120,000 clones, around nine tenths of them seen only once. Sequencing was performed on peripheral blood. The receptor source for this set is a human donor with active COVID-19. The donor label of this sample is uncertain.

V is TRBV11-2 and J is TRBJ2-3, with 10 bases fitting TRBD2. Germline trimming cut 1 base from V and 4 bases from J; bases unmatched to any gene: 5. The CDR3 length is 16 residues. CDR1 is SGHAT and CDR2 is FQNNGV in the germline V gene. The CDR3 loop reads CASSLVAAGGPDTQYF. DNA for the CDR3: TGTGCCAGCAGCTTAGTAGCAGCGGGGGGGCCAGATACGCAGTATTTT. The complete variable domain, with remaining parts taken from reference TRBV11-2 and TRBJ2-3, reads EAGVAQSPRYKIIEKRQSVAFWCNPISGHATLYWYQQILGQGPKLLIQFQNNGVVDDSQLPKDRFSAERLKGVDSTLKIQPAKLEDSAVYLCASSLVAAGGPDTQYFGPGTRLTVL.

The V and J genes are TRBV3-1 (or the pseudogene TRBV3-2) and TRBJ2-2, with 7 bases lining up with TRBD1. This CDR3 region has 15 residues. Trimming at V came to 1 base and at J to 4 bases, leaving 3 bases not matched to a gene. The germline V gene encodes CDR1 LGHDT and CDR2 YNNKEL (reference sequence). The CDR3 DNA reads as TGTGCCAGCAGCCAAGGCAGGGGGTTCACCGGGGAGCTGTTTTTT. It specifies CASSQGRGFTGELFF.

The V and J genes are TRBV6-2 or TRBV6-3 and TRBJ2-7; 12 positions match TRBD2. The V and J ends lost 5 bases and 3 bases, in that order; junction bases with no gene match: 8. The CDR3 extends over 16 amino acids. Germline V gene sequence: CDR1 MNHEY, CDR2 SVGEGT. CDR3 nucleotide sequence: TGTGCCAGCAGTCCCCAACTAGCGGGGGGTCTCTACGAGCAGTACTTC. Translation gives CASSPQLAGGLYEQYF.

V and J are TRBV28 and TRBJ1-2; D is unclear. The CDR3 runs 12 residues. V lost 3 bases to trimming and J lost 7 bases, with 9 bases between them. The germline CDR1 and CDR2 sequences are MDHEN and SYDVKM. The CDR3 region has the DNA TGTGCCAGCAGTTTGTACAGTCTTGGCTACACCTTC. This translates into CASSLYSLGYTF.

This chain links TRBV2 with TRBJ2-1, with D uncertain. CDR1 is SNHLY, CDR2 FYNNEI, per germline. V lost 4 bases and J lost 3, with 7 bases in between. CDR3 length: 13 residues. The CDR3 protein is CASSGFSYNEQFF. CDR3 DNA sequence: TGTGCCAGCAGTGGGTTTAGCTACAATGAGCAGTTCTTC.

The chain has TRBV10-3 and TRBJ1-2, with D hard to call. Trimming removed 0 bases at V and 8 bases at J, with 16 bases between. Germline CDR1 and CDR2: ENHRY and SYGVKD. This CDR3 contains 15 residues. The DNA of the CDR3 is TGTGCCATCAGTGAGTCGATGTGGCAACGGGGAGGCTACACCTTC. This gives the protein CAISESMWQRGGYTF.

The chain carries TRBV28 and TRBJ1-2; 10 bases are a match to TRBD1. Germline CDR1 MDHEN, CDR2 SYDVKM. The CDR3 runs 16 residues. With V trimmed by 5 bases and J by 5 bases, 11 bases remained unmatched. CDR3 sequence: CASSMHRDRGKYGYTF. CDR3 sequence (DNA): TGTGCCAGCAGTATGCACCGGGACAGGGGTAAATATGGCTACACCTTC.

This CDR3 is CASSSRTSGGYEQYF. CDR3 DNA sequence: TGTGCCAGCAGCTCCAGGACTAGCGGGGGTTACGAGCAGTACTTC. V gene TRBV5-4 combines with J gene TRBJ2-7, with 13 bases lining up with TRBD2. Germline assignment: CDR1 SGHNT and CDR2 YYREEE (reference sequence). V shed 3 bases and J 4 bases; nucleotides not matched to a gene: 4. The CDR3 covers 15 residues. The complete variable domain, with remaining parts taken from reference TRBV5-4 and TRBJ2-7, reads ETGVTQSPTHLIKTRGQQVTLRCSSQSGHNTVSWYQQALGQGPQFIFQYYREEENGRGNFPPRFSGLQFPNYSSELNVNALELDDSALYLCASSSRTSGGYEQYFGPGTRLTVT.

In nucleotides, the CDR3 is TGTGCCAGCAGCCGGGATCTAGGGGATTCACCCCTCCACTTT. It yields the protein CASSRDLGDSPLHF. This chain joins TRBV14 and TRBJ1-6, with D perhaps matching TRBD1 (5 bases). CDR1 SGHDN and CDR2 FVKESK come from the germline V gene. This CDR3 has 14 amino acids. The V and J ends lost 4 bases and 8 bases respectively, with 12 bases between them. The full variable domain, rest sourced from reference TRBV14 and TRBJ1-6, is EAGVTQFPSHSVIEKGQTVTLRCDPISGHDNLYWYRRVMGKEIKFLLHFVKESKQDESGMPNNRFLAERTGGTYSTLKVQPAELEDSGVYFCASSRDLGDSPLHFGNGTRLTVT.

The chain joins TRBV5-1 to TRBJ1-1; TRBD1 matches at 9 bases. V was pared by 4 bases and J by 3 bases, with 7 bases of the junction left unmatched. The V gene's germline CDR1 is SGHRS and CDR2 YFSETQ. The CDR3 has 15 residues. CDR3 loop: CASSAAGQGYTEAFF. CDR3 coding DNA: TGCGCCAGCAGCGCGGCGGGACAGGGTTACACTGAAGCTTTCTTT.

The chain recombines TRBV11-3 with TRBJ2-7, with 14 bases fitting TRBD2. The CDR3 contains 20 residues. J was trimmed by 3 bases and V by 3 bases; bases with no gene match: 16. Germline V CDR1 and CDR2: SGHNT, YENEEA. CDR3 protein: CASSFHGPGLAGAHGYEQYF. CDR3 DNA sequence: TGTGCCAGCAGCTTTCACGGACCGGGACTAGCGGGGGCTCATGGCTACGAGCAGTACTTC.